This TCR beta chain was profiled in a study of shared T cell receptors in the human thymus. This clone is a singleton in its sample. The table came from immunoSEQ multiplex PCR; TCRdb's copy has only in-frame clones and leaves some out. This repertoire shows hundreds of thousands of clones, 88% found once; its top ten account for 0.01%. The CDR3 has 17 amino acids. CDR1 is LGHNA and CDR2 is YNFKEQ in the germline V gene. Losses at the gene ends were 3 bases for V and 5 bases for J; bases not matched to a gene: 11. These data were likewise used in another study, on human thymus T cells.

The TCR was taken from a boy under two years old with a congenital heart defect. Sequenced sample: thymocytes. This chain joins TRBV4-2 and TRBJ2-7; 12 bases match TRBD2. Here the CDR3 DNA reads TGTGCCAGCAGCCAGGCCTCCGGGACTAGCGGGTTTCACGAGCAGTACTTC. It yields the protein CASSQASGTSGFHEQYF.